These T cell receptor beta chains were read from a single sample in a study of identical twins. TCRdb processed the 5' RACE reads anew with MiXCR; each CDR3 protein has one entry. The sample shows around 510,000 distinct CDR3 sequences, about 13% of them seen only once. These data were also filed under a second study, of yellow fever vaccine responses in identical twins.

What was sequenced was CD4+ T cells sorted from blood. All receptors come from a woman aged 18-29 years in good health. The CDR3 runs from the conserved cysteine through the conserved F or W. Each record gives: J gene, V gene, clone size, D gene, CDR3 protein, CDR3 DNA. The D gene is left open where the match is weak. Clone size appears in some rows only: once, few, many, or a class for an expanded clone.

J: TRBJ2-1; V: TRBV7-2; size: few; D: -; CDR3: CASSSYMGGRPNNEQFF; DNA: TGTGCCAGCAGCTCCTACATGGGGGGGCGCCCCAACAATGAGCAGTTCTTC
J: TRBJ1-4; V: TRBV5-1; size: few; D: -; CDR3: CASRLRSDVNEKLFF; DNA: TGCGCCAGCAGACTGAGGTCAGACGTAAATGAAAAACTGTTTTTT
J: TRBJ1-6; V: TRBV12-3/TRBV12-4; size: few; D: -; CDR3: CASSFTDINSPLHF; DNA: TGTGCCAGCAGTTTTACAGACATTAATTCACCCCTCCACTTT
J: TRBJ2-7; V: TRBV5-1; size: many; D: -; CDR3: CASSLARDTRYEQYF; DNA: TGCGCCAGCAGCTTGGCGAGGGACACTCGCTACGAGCAGTACTTC
J: TRBJ1-1; V: TRBV12-3/TRBV12-4; size: -; D: -; CDR3: CASSQRAPTEAFF; DNA: TGTGCCAGCAGCCAACGGGCACCCACTGAAGCTTTCTTT
J: TRBJ2-3; V: TRBV5-1; size: few; D: TRBD1; CDR3: CASSFPTGTGGQDTQYF; DNA: TGCGCCAGCAGCTTCCCGACCGGGACAGGGGGACAAGATACGCAGTATTTT
J: TRBJ1-4; V: TRBV19; size: few; D: -; CDR3: CASSIPDSILFF; DNA: TGTGCCAGTAGTATTCCAGATTCCATACTGTTTTTT
J: TRBJ2-3; V: TRBV4-3; size: -; D: TRBD2; CDR3: CASSQVSSGNEDTQYF; DNA: TGCGCCAGCAGCCAAGTGTCTAGCGGGAACGAAGATACGCAGTATTTT
J: TRBJ1-5; V: TRBV7-6; size: few; D: -; CDR3: CASSLLPGSNQPQHF; DNA: TGTGCCAGCAGCTTATTGCCAGGGAGCAATCAGCCCCAGCATTTT
J: TRBJ2-7; V: TRBV5-8; size: few; D: TRBD2; CDR3: CASSLVAGGLYEQYF; DNA: TGTGCCAGCAGCTTGGTAGCGGGGGGCCTCTACGAGCAGTACTTC
J: TRBJ2-1; V: TRBV20-1; size: -; D: TRBD1; CDR3: CSAPDRVRISSYNEQFF; DNA: TGCAGTGCTCCCGACAGGGTCCGGATTTCGTCGTACAATGAGCAGTTCTTC
J: TRBJ2-3; V: TRBV29-1; size: many; D: -; CDR3: CSVLLILTDTQYF; DNA: TGCAGCGTTCTTTTGATCCTCACAGATACGCAGTATTTT
J: TRBJ2-7; V: TRBV12-3/TRBV12-4; size: -; D: -; CDR3: CASSLVKEAYEQYF; DNA: TGTGCCAGCAGTTTAGTGAAGGAAGCCTACGAGCAGTACTTC
J: TRBJ2-3; V: TRBV27; size: few; D: -; CDR3: CASSLSPGGSTDTQYF; DNA: TGTGCCAGCAGTTTATCTCCCGGGGGTAGCACAGATACGCAGTATTTT
J: TRBJ2-4; V: TRBV28; size: few; D: TRBD1; CDR3: CASKTGGDIQYF; DNA: TGTGCCAGCAAGACAGGGGGAGACATTCAGTACTTC
J: TRBJ2-1; V: TRBV11-2; size: -; D: -; CDR3: CASSQIGNGQFF; DNA: TGTGCCAGCAGCCAGATTGGTAACGGGCAGTTCTTC
J: TRBJ2-3; V: TRBV5-1; size: -; D: TRBD2; CDR3: CASSSRTSGYTDTQYF; DNA: TGCGCCAGCAGCTCCAGGACTAGCGGGTACACAGATACGCAGTATTTT
J: TRBJ2-2; V: TRBV6-1; size: -; D: TRBD1; CDR3: CASTKGQVLTGELFF; DNA: TGTGCCAGCACCAAAGGACAGGTTCTCACCGGGGAGCTGTTTTTT
J: TRBJ2-1; V: TRBV27; size: -; D: -; CDR3: CASSFGRRTPRINNEQFF; DNA: TGTGCCAGCAGTTTCGGCCGACGGACTCCCCGAATCAACAATGAGCAGTTCTTC
J: TRBJ2-7; V: TRBV5-6; size: -; D: TRBD2; CDR3: CASSFSGRTYEQYF; DNA: TGTGCCAGCAGCTTTAGCGGGCGAACCTACGAGCAGTACTTC
J: TRBJ2-4; V: TRBV28; size: -; D: TRBD2; CDR3: CASSPLGREVHKNIQYF; DNA: TGTGCCAGCAGCCCTTTGGGGCGGGAGGTACACAAAAACATTCAGTACTTC
J: TRBJ2-3; V: TRBV3-1; size: -; D: TRBD2; CDR3: CASSQGLAGGLQYF; DNA: TGTGCCAGCAGCCAAGGACTAGCGGGGGGGCTCCAGTATTTT
J: TRBJ2-2; V: TRBV11-2; size: many; D: -; CDR3: CASSLVRGNTGELFF; DNA: TGTGCCAGCAGCTTAGTTCGGGGGAACACCGGGGAGCTGTTTTTT
J: TRBJ2-2; V: TRBV10-3; size: few; D: -; CDR3: CAISERGRRGNTGELFF; DNA: TGTGCCATCAGTGAGCGGGGGCGGCGGGGGAACACCGGGGAGCTGTTTTTT
J: TRBJ2-3; V: TRBV5-6; size: few; D: -; CDR3: CASSIAVGTQYF; DNA: TGTGCCAGCAGCATAGCAGTTGGTACGCAGTATTTT
J: TRBJ2-1; V: TRBV6-5; size: -; D: TRBD2; CDR3: CASSYSRASGSNEQFF; DNA: TGTGCCAGCAGTTACTCGAGGGCTAGCGGGAGCAATGAGCAGTTCTTC
J: TRBJ1-6; V: TRBV10-3; size: many; D: -; CDR3: CAISESTGSPLHF; DNA: TGTGCCATCAGTGAGTCAACCGGTTCACCCCTCCACTTT
J: TRBJ2-7; V: TRBV7-2; size: -; D: -; CDR3: CASSWREGEQYF; DNA: TGTGCCAGCAGCTGGCGAGAGGGGGAGCAGTACTTC
J: TRBJ2-1; V: TRBV25-1; size: -; D: TRBD2; CDR3: CASRGTSFGEQFF; DNA: TGTGCCAGCAGGGGGACTAGCTTCGGTGAGCAGTTCTTC
J: TRBJ2-2; V: TRBV15; size: -; D: -; CDR3: CATSREKRESGELFF; DNA: TGTGCCACCAGCAGAGAAAAACGGGAGAGCGGGGAGCTGTTTTTT
J: TRBJ2-5; V: TRBV11-2; size: few; D: TRBD2; CDR3: CASSPAGAQETQYF; DNA: TGTGCCAGCAGCCCAGCGGGGGCCCAAGAGACCCAGTACTTC
J: TRBJ2-7; V: TRBV18; size: -; D: -; CDR3: CASSRPTYEQYF; DNA: TGTGCCAGCTCACGCCCCACCTACGAGCAGTACTTC
J: TRBJ2-3; V: TRBV9; size: -; D: -; CDR3: CASSVSDRSDTQYF; DNA: TGTGCCAGCAGCGTCTCGGACAGATCAGATACGCAGTATTTT
J: TRBJ2-3; V: TRBV4-2; size: -; D: -; CDR3: CASSQDGQNTDTQYF; DNA: TGTGCCAGCAGCCAAGATGGGCAGAACACAGATACGCAGTATTTT
J: TRBJ2-1; V: TRBV20-1; size: few; D: TRBD2; CDR3: CSRNGVSGTSGNFYNEQFF; DNA: TGCAGTCGAAATGGGGTTTCCGGGACTAGCGGCAACTTTTACAATGAGCAGTTCTTC
J: TRBJ2-4; V: TRBV11-2; size: -; D: TRBD1; CDR3: CASSLGFVNKGASKNIQYF; DNA: TGTGCCAGCAGCTTAGGATTTGTTAACAAGGGGGCGAGCAAAAACATTCAGTACTTC
J: TRBJ2-5; V: TRBV12-3/TRBV12-4; size: -; D: -; CDR3: CASSLGGPSGRETQYF; DNA: TGTGCCAGCAGTTTAGGCGGCCCCTCGGGCCGAGAGACCCAGTACTTC
J: TRBJ1-1; V: TRBV10-1; size: -; D: -; CDR3: CASSDLSWGAFF; DNA: TGCGCCAGCAGTGATCTCTCCTGGGGTGCTTTCTTT
J: TRBJ2-4; V: TRBV20-1; size: -; D: -; CDR3: CSASVSGGEAKNIQYF; DNA: TGCAGTGCTAGTGTCTCCGGCGGTGAAGCCAAAAACATTCAGTACTTC
J: TRBJ1-1; V: TRBV6-1; size: few; D: -; CDR3: CASRRPDSANTEAFF; DNA: TGTGCCAGCAGAAGACCGGATAGTGCGAACACTGAAGCTTTCTTT
J: TRBJ2-3; V: TRBV7-2; size: few; D: -; CDR3: CASSLLTRSTDTQYF; DNA: TGTGCCAGCAGCTTACTGACTAGATCCACAGATACGCAGTATTTT
J: TRBJ2-7; V: TRBV10-3; size: few; D: -; CDR3: CAISVQGSSYEQYF; DNA: TGTGCCATCAGTGTACAGGGAAGCTCCTACGAGCAGTACTTC
J: TRBJ2-1; V: TRBV5-1; size: few; D: -; CDR3: CASSLDEGNSYNEQFF; DNA: TGCGCCAGCAGCTTGGATGAGGGAAACTCCTACAATGAGCAGTTCTTC
J: TRBJ1-1; V: TRBV6-5; size: -; D: -; CDR3: CASSYLPLYSTDTEAFF; DNA: TGTGCCAGCAGTTACCTACCCCTGTATAGCACCGACACTGAAGCTTTCTTT
J: TRBJ2-5; V: TRBV27; size: -; D: -; CDR3: CASATWERQETQYF; DNA: TGTGCCAGCGCGACATGGGAAAGGCAAGAGACCCAGTACTTC